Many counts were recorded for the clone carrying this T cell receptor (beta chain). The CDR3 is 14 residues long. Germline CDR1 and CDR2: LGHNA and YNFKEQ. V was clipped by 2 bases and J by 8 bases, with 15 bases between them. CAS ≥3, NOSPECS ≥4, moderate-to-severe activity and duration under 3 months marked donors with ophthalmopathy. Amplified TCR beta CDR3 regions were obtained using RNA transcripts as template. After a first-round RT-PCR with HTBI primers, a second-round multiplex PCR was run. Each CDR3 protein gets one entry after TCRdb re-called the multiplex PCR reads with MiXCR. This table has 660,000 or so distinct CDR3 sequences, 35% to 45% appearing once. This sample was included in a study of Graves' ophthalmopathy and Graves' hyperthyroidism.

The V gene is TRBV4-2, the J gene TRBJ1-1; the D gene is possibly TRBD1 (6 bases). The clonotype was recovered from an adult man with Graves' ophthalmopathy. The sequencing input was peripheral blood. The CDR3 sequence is CASSQRSTGTEAFF. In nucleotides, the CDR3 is TGTGCCAGCAGCCAAAGATCAACCGGGACAGAAGCTTTCTTT.